A single sample is the source of the 13 T cell receptor beta chains below, sequenced in a study of T cells in localized non-small cell lung cancer. Here immunoSEQ multiplex PCR was the method, and the copy in TCRdb shows in-frame clones only, minus some. The table has tens of thousands of clones, 88% seen once; the top ten hold 2.7%. The sequences come from peripheral blood, collected before any cancer treatment. These receptors were collected from a woman aged 40-75 years with stage I lung adenocarcinoma.

In its sample, this clone was seen a few times. The rearrangement joins TRBV18 to TRBJ2-1; 9 positions agree with TRBD1. In germline, CDR1 is KGHSH, CDR2 LQKENI. The CDR3 length is 14 residues. V lost 3 bases, J lost 9 bases, and 6 bases stayed unmatched. CDR3 DNA: TGTGCCAGCTCACCCAACAGGGGGCCGGGTGAGCAGTTCTTC. It specifies CASSPNRGPGEQFF.

The gene calls are TRBV19 and TRBJ2-1, with 7 bases fitting TRBD2. Germline CDR1 and CDR2: LNHDA and SQIVND (reference sequence). The CDR3 is 15 amino acids. Unmatched junction bases numbered 5, after V lost 2 bases and J lost 4 bases. As DNA, the CDR3 is TGTGCCAGTAGTATAACCAGCGGGACTTACAATGAGCAGTTCTTC. Protein product: CASSITSGTYNEQFF.

The chain links TRBV5-1 to TRBJ1-3; D is uncertain. Trimming cost V 0 bases and J 1 base, with 11 bases left between them. Germline V gives CDR1 SGHRS, CDR2 YFSETQ. The CDR3 is 16 residues long. Written as DNA, the CDR3 is TGCGCCAGCAGCTTGGCCGGGGTGTCGTCTGGAAACACCATATATTTT. Its translation: CASSLAGVSSGNTIYF.

The chain couples TRBV5-1 to TRBJ2-5; 9 bases map to TRBD1. With V trimmed by 6 bases and J by 1 base, 10 bases remained unmatched. CDR1 is SGHRS, CDR2 YFSETQ, per germline. This CDR3 has 16 residues. The CDR3 loop reads CASTMGGTGFQETQYF. CDR3 DNA: TGCGCCAGCACCATGGGAGGGACAGGGTTCCAAGAGACCCAGTACTTC.

In its sample, this clone was seen once. The rearrangement joins TRBV2 to TRBJ1-5; TRBD1 matches 10 bases. From germline, CDR1 is SNHLY and CDR2 FYNNEI. CDR3 length equals 16 residues. V shed 4 bases and J 3 bases; nucleotides not matched to a gene: 6. The CDR3 DNA is TGTGCCAGCAGTGCATTGACAGGGGGCTTCAATCAGCCCCAGCATTTT. It translates to CASSALTGGFNQPQHF. The variable domain in full, completed from reference TRBV2 and TRBJ1-5, reads EPEVTQTPSHQVTQMGQEVILRCVPISNHLYFYWYRQILGQKVEFLVSFYNNEISEKSEIFDDQFSVERPDGSNFTLKIRSTKLEDSAMYFCASSALTGGFNQPQHFGDGTRLSIL.

The J gene is TRBJ2-5, the V gene TRBV7-2; D uncertain. The V end was cut by 0 bases, the J end by 5 bases, with 13 bases between. This CDR3 has 15 residues. Germline CDR1 SGHTA, CDR2 FQGNSA. CDR3 DNA: TGTGCCAGCAGCTTAGCACCCACGATCGGGGAGACCCAGTACTTC. As protein: CASSLAPTIGETQYF. Full variable domain (missing parts from reference TRBV7-2 and TRBJ2-5): GAGVSQSPSNKVTEKGKDVELRCDPISGHTALYWYRQSLGQGLEFLIYFQGNSAPDKSGLPSDRFSAERTGGSVSTLTIQRTQQEDSAVYLCASSLAPTIGETQYFGPGTRLLVL.

This chain joins TRBV11-2 and TRBJ2-3; 7 nucleotides align to TRBD2. Germline CDR1 and CDR2: SGHAT and FQNNGV. The CDR3 is 16 residues long. The J segment lost 4 bases and the V segment lost 3 bases, leaving 10 bases of the junction unmatched. CDR3 sequence reads: CASSLMTSSGSDTQYF. CDR3 bases: TGTGCCAGCAGCTTGATGACTAGCTCGGGGTCAGATACGCAGTATTTT.

This clone showed up just a few times. The chain employs TRBV19 and TRBJ2-3, with TRBD2 matching 7 bases. The CDR3 consists of 16 residues. The germline V gene has CDR1 LNHDA and CDR2 SQIVND (reference sequence). Unmatched junction bases numbered 13, after V lost 10 bases and J lost 0 bases. CDR3: CATSVRVAGSTDTQYF. The CDR3 bases are TGTGCCACCTCCGTGCGGGTAGCGGGTAGCACAGATACGCAGTATTTT.

This chain joins TRBV5-4 and TRBJ1-1, with TRBD1 as a possible D gene (5 bases). The V gene lost 1 base and the J gene lost 4 bases, with 8 bases spanning the gap. Germline V lookup: CDR1 SGHNT, CDR2 YYREEE (reference sequence). This CDR3 is 13 amino acids long. The CDR3 is CASSLMGGTEAFF. CDR3 in DNA: TGTGCCAGCAGCTTGATGGGGGGCACTGAAGCTTTCTTT.

In this sample, this clone turned up once. The rearrangement links TRBV9 to TRBJ2-2; 13 bases are shared with TRBD2. J was trimmed by 4 bases and V by 4 bases; bases with no gene match: 7. The CDR3 totals 17 residues. Germline CDR1 is SGDLS and CDR2 is YYNGEE. CDR3 in amino acids: CASSRRTSGSSTGELFF. As DNA, the CDR3 is TGTGCCAGCAGCAGACGGACTAGCGGGAGTAGCACCGGGGAGCTGTTTTTT. The full variable domain, rest sourced from reference TRBV9 and TRBJ2-2, is DSGVTQTPKHLITATGQRVTLRCSPRSGDLSVYWYQQSLDQGLQFLIQYYNGEERAKGNILERFSAQQFPDLHSELNLSSLELGDSALYFCASSRRTSGSSTGELFFGEGSRLTVL.

This chain connects TRBV4-1 to TRBJ2-7, with 14 bases fitting TRBD2. The CDR3 extends over 22 amino acids. The germline V gene has CDR1 MGHRA and CDR2 YSYEKL. Germline trimming cut 2 bases from V and 7 bases from J; bases unmatched to any gene: 25. Written as DNA, the CDR3 is TGCGCCAGCAGCCAATCCCCGGGTCCCCCGGGACTAGCGGGAGACATGTTTCGGGAGCAGTACTTC. This encodes CASSQSPGPPGLAGDMFREQYF.

The J gene is TRBJ2-1, the V gene TRBV9; 12 bases line up with TRBD2. CDR1 is SGDLS and CDR2 is YYNGEE in the germline V gene. This CDR3 contains 24 residues. J lost 0 bases, V lost 0 bases, and 22 bases had no gene match. DNA of the CDR3: TGTGCCAGCAGCGTAGCTACGTATGTTGAGGAGGGGACTAGCGGGCTTAGCTCCTACAATGAGCAGTTCTTC. It yields the protein CASSVATYVEEGTSGLSSYNEQFF.

This clone was counted once. The V and J genes are TRBV2 and TRBJ2-7; either TRBD1 or TRBD2 may supply D (5 bases each). Germline CDR1 and CDR2: SNHLY and FYNNEI. V was clipped by 5 bases and J by 9 bases, with 26 bases between them. CDR3 length: 16 amino acids. The DNA for the CDR3 is TGTGCCAGCAGTCCTCTGGGGGACCCATTCTTACGCGGGCAGTACTTC. Its translation: CASSPLGDPFLRGQYF.